This TCR beta chain was sequenced during a study of blood T cell repertoires in COVID-19. Study background: There were acute and convalescent COVID-19 samples, and they came from the United States, Italy and Spain. PBMCs, B-cell-depleted T cells, or T cells provided the cDNA or gDNA that made up the material.

A single count supports this clone. In germline, CDR1 is MDHEN, CDR2 SYDVKM. The length of the CDR3 is 15 residues. Trimming removed 3 bases from V and 5 bases from J; junction bases left unmatched: 8. The authors' processing: The assay estimated nucleated cells by amplifying reference gene primers. Clones were sequenced by immunoSEQ multiplex PCR, and TCRdb holds only the in-frame ones, with some missing. That table furnishes V, J and clone size, whereas the DNA furnished D and trimming. The table lists roughly 230,000 clones, roughly four fifths of them singletons. The sequence was collected from a man aged 45 to 65 with acute or convalescent COVID-19. The specimen was peripheral blood. The V and J genes are TRBV28 and TRBJ2-7, with 9 nucleotides matching TRBD1. The chain's CDR3 is CASSFQGQGIHEQYF. For the CDR3, the DNA is TGTGCCAGCAGTTTCCAGGGACAGGGCATCCACGAGCAGTACTTC. Together with reference TRBV28 and TRBJ2-7, the CDR3 gives the full variable domain: DVKVTQSSRYLVKRTGEKVFLECVQDMDHENMFWYRQDPGLGLRLIYFSYDVKMKEKGDIPEGYSVSREKKERFSLILESASTNQTSMYLCASSFQGQGIHEQYFGPGTRLTVT.